The clone carrying this T cell receptor (beta chain) was observed many times. Trimming cost V 7 bases and J 3 bases; bases outside gene matches: 11. CDR3 length: 17 residues. The germline gives CDR1 MDHEN, CDR2 SYDVKM. The data belong to a study of Graves' ophthalmopathy and Graves' hyperthyroidism. RNA transcripts were the template, and TCR beta CDR3 regions were amplified from them. HTBI primers served in a first-round RT-PCR, which a second-round multiplex PCR followed. TCRdb reanalysed the multiplex PCR reads using MiXCR and keeps one entry per CDR3 protein. This sample carries about 340,000 distinct CDR3 sequences, about a sixth of them seen once, and the ten largest clones take about 12%.

The chain carries TRBV28 and TRBJ1-6; TRBD1 agrees at 8 bases. This TCR came from an adult man with Graves' ophthalmopathy. The sequenced sample was peripheral blood. The CDR3 nucleotides read TGTGCCAGCACTCCCGGGACAGGTTATGACTATAATTCACCCCTCCACTTT. This sequence encodes CASTPGTGYDYNSPLHF.